This entry is about one T cell receptor (beta chain). A second PCR of 7 to 11 cycles used a sample-barcoded 5' primer and a J-beta primer mix. Each sample yielded at least 3 million CDR3-containing paired-end reads. MiXCR, applied by TCRdb to the 5' RACE reads, yields one record per CDR3 protein. Here the sample spans more than 900,000 distinct CDR3 sequences, under 30% being singletons. The data are from a study of blood T cells in healthy people across ages. The V gene's germline CDR1 is MNHNY and CDR2 SVGAGI (reference sequence). The CDR3 totals 14 residues. The germline V and J ends were trimmed by 4 bases and 7 bases, with 14 bases remaining between them. The same sample was also studied in work on T cells of mothers and their children.

The sample was blood. The V call is TRBV6-6, the J call TRBJ2-1; either TRBD1 or TRBD2 may fit D (5 bases each). This receptor was taken from a girl aged 2-10 years in good health. CDR3 sequence reads: CASSLAGTPNEQFF. The CDR3 nucleotides read TGTGCCAGCAGTTTAGCCGGGACGCCGAATGAGCAGTTCTTC.